A single sample gave rise to the 18 T cell receptor delta chains below, sequenced in a study of gamma-delta chains in newborns, infants, children. TCRdb fed the reads to CATT. The table shows over 2,500 delta-chain clones, with 1% to 1.4% occurring only once. Material for sequencing was blood. The receptor source for this set is a child who was a newborn, infant or young child, either healthy, febrile or measles-vaccinated (not recorded which).

Notes on this clone: This may arise from a read error, as a much more abundant clone is one base away. The chain couples TRDV1 to TRDJ1, with 7 bases matching TRDD3. The CDR3 has 12 amino acids. Germline V gene data show CDR1 as TSWWSYY and CDR2 as QGS. The CDR3 DNA sequence: TGTGCTCATGGGGTACTGGGGGATAAACTCATCTTT. Its protein product is CAHGVLGDKLIF.

This clone was recorded a few times. This sample includes further DNA sequences coding for the same CDR3. The chain joins TRDV2 to TRDJ3; possible D gene TRDD3, 6 bases. This CDR3 comprises 19 residues. Per germline, CDR1 GEAIGNYY and CDR2 EKD. V lost 4 bases, J lost 4 bases, and 22 bases lay in between. The DNA for the CDR3 is TGTGCCTGTGAGGTCTGGGGCCCCCGACGGGGGTGGGACACCCGACAGATGTTTTTC. Translation gives CACEVWGPRRGWDTRQMFF.

This clone was observed a handful of times. The protein given by TCRdb reflects a much larger clone and differs at residue 15 from this DNA's translation, likely from a read error; the protein shown is the DNA's translation. This chain uses TRDV2 with TRDJ3; 9 positions match TRDD3. The CDR3 runs 17 residues. The V gene's germline CDR1 is GEAIGNYY and CDR2 EKD. In DNA form, the CDR3 reads TGTGCCTGTGACTTACTGGGGGACACCTGGGACACCCGACAGATTTTTTTC. Translating it yields CACDLLGDTWDTRQIFF.

About this clone itself: TCRdb's entry gives the protein of a much larger clone, which mismatches this DNA's translation at residue 7, likely from a read error; the protein reported here is translated from the DNA. Other nucleotide sequences from this sample produce the same CDR3. The chain is built from TRDV2 and TRDJ3; 8 positions agree with TRDD3. V trimming: 2 bases; J trimming: 0 bases; junction bases outside the gene matches: 8. Germline V gene sequence: CDR1 GEAIGNYY, CDR2 EKD. This CDR3 region has 19 residues. CDR3 DNA sequence: TGTGCCTGTGACAAAGTACAGGGGGATAGCTCCTGGGACACCCGACAGATGTTTTTC. This sequence encodes CACDKVQGDSSWDTRQMFF.

To note about this clone: The TCRdb protein comes from a much larger clone and disagrees with this DNA's translation at residue 8, likely due to a read error; the protein given here is derived from the DNA. The CDR3 spells CACDTYWEIPRSWDTRQMFF. DNA for the CDR3: TGTGCCTGTGACACCTACTGGGAGATACCACGCTCCTGGGACACCCGACAGATGTTTTTC. This chain connects TRDV2 to TRDJ3; D perhaps matches TRDD3 (6 bases). The length of the CDR3 is 20 residues. V was shortened by 0 bases and J by 0 bases, with 17 bases between the two germline ends. Per the germline V gene, CDR1 is GEAIGNYY and CDR2 is EKD.

This clone was found a few times. Since a far larger clone is one base different, this is likely a read error. This sample includes further DNA sequences coding for the same CDR3. This chain joins TRDV1 and TRDJ1, with TRDD2 as a possible D gene (6 bases). The germline V gene encodes CDR1 TSWWSYY and CDR2 QGS. The CDR3 is made up of 17 amino acids. The CDR3, as DNA: TGTGCCCTTGGGGAACTTGTACCTTCCCCAAGCGCCGATAAACTCATCTTT. This sequence encodes CALGELVPSPSADKLIF.

This clone was observed a handful of times. A read error is the likely source, as a far larger clone sits one nucleotide away. The sample has other DNA sequences that encode this CDR3 too. The genes are TRDV2 and TRDJ3; D possibly corresponds to TRDD3 (6 bases). The CDR3 has 21 amino acids. The V gene lost 4 bases and the J gene lost 0 bases, with 24 bases spanning the gap. The V gene's germline CDR1 is GEAIGNYY and CDR2 EKD. This CDR3 is CACDVLGVRRPSSWDTRQMFF. The CDR3 region has the DNA TGTGCCTGTGATGTACTGGGAGTTCGCCGTCCTAGCTCCTGGGACACCCGACAGATGTTTTTC.

This clone is large (0.1 to 1%) in the sample. This sample includes further DNA sequences coding for the same CDR3. This rearrangement joins TRDV2 to TRDJ3, with 9 bases identical to TRDD3. The CDR3 is 18 amino acids. Trimming at V came to 0 bases and at J to 0 bases, leaving 2 bases not matched to a gene. Per germline, CDR1 GEAIGNYY and CDR2 EKD. The CDR3: CACDTVGGYSWDTRQMFF. The CDR3 DNA sequence: TGTGCCTGTGACACCGTTGGGGGATACTCCTGGGACACCCGACAGATGTTTTTC.

About this clone: TCRdb assigns this DNA the protein of a much larger clone, which departs from its translation at residue 5; this likely reflects a read error, and the protein shown comes from translating the DNA. The V call is TRDV2, the J call TRDJ3; 9 positions agree with TRDD3. Germline trimming cut 2 bases from V and 0 bases from J; bases unmatched to any gene: 4. Germline assignment: CDR1 GEAIGNYY and CDR2 EKD. CDR3 length equals 18 residues. Written as DNA, the CDR3 is TGTGCCTGTGACAAACTGGGGGAGAGCTCCTGGGACACCCGACAGATGTTTTTC. As protein: CACDKLGESSWDTRQMFF.

This clone was counted a few times. This DNA translates differently at residue 5 from the TCRdb protein, which is that of a much larger clone; a read error is likely, and the protein shown is the DNA's own translation. This chain links TRDV2 with TRDJ3; the D gene is possibly TRDD3 (6 bases). CDR1 is GEAIGNYY, CDR2 EKD, per germline. V was clipped by 2 bases and J by 0 bases, with 13 bases between them. This CDR3 is 18 amino acids long. The CDR3: CACDRLGYRSWDTRQMFF. The CDR3 coding sequence is TGTGCCTGTGACAGGTTAGGATACCGCTCCTGGGACACCCGACAGATGTTTTTC.

This clone was counted at least ten times. With a far larger clone one base away, a read error is the likely cause. The chain combines TRDV2 with TRDJ3, with D possibly matching TRDD3 (6 bases). Germline values: CDR1 GEAIGNYY, CDR2 EKD. The length of the CDR3 is 18 residues. CDR3 sequence: CACGTVTWGSWDTRQMFF. The CDR3 DNA reads TGTGCCTGTGGCACCGTCACCTGGGGCTCCTGGGACACCCGACAGATGTTTTTC.

Notes on this clone: This is likely an artifact of a read error, given a far larger clone one base away. The sample carries other DNA sequences with the same CDR3. The chain's CDR3 is CACDTGGYGSWDTRQMFF. The CDR3 nucleotides read TGTGCCTGCGACACTGGGGGATATGGCTCCTGGGACACCCGACAGATGTTTTTC. The J gene is TRDJ3, the V gene TRDV2; 11 bases agree with TRDD3. Germline lookup yields CDR1 GEAIGNYY and CDR2 EKD. The CDR3 covers 18 residues.

This clone is medium-sized in the sample. Only one base separates this from a far larger clonotype, so it likely reflects a read error. The CDR3 bases are TGTGCCTGTGACACGGTGGATGGGTCTGTGACCTGGGACACCCGACAGATGTTTTTC. The encoded protein is CACDTVDGSVTWDTRQMFF. V is TRDV2 and J is TRDJ3; D not resolved. Germline CDR1 is GEAIGNYY and CDR2 is EKD. V lost 1 base and J 2 bases, leaving 17 bases between the germline ends. This CDR3 region has 19 residues.

In the case of this clone: This DNA translates differently at residue 3 from the TCRdb protein, which is that of a much larger clone; a read error is likely, and the protein shown is the DNA's own translation. The chain has TRDV2 and TRDJ3, with TRDD3 matching over 9 bases. The CDR3 runs 17 residues. Germline V CDR1 and CDR2: GEAIGNYY, EKD. CDR3 amino acids: CARDVLGDSWDTRQMFF. The CDR3 DNA sequence: TGTGCCCGTGACGTACTGGGGGACTCCTGGGACACCCGACAGATGTTTTTC.

This clone has more than one count but fewer than ten. Given a far larger clone just one base away, this is likely a sequencing read error. The sample carries other DNA sequences with the same CDR3. The J gene is TRDJ3, the V gene TRDV2; 11 bases match TRDD3. From germline, CDR1 is GEAIGNYY and CDR2 EKD. The CDR3 runs 19 residues. The CDR3 DNA follows: TGTGCCTGTGACAAAGTACTGGGGGATAGCTCCTGGGACACCCGACAAATGTTTTTC. Protein sequence: CACDKVLGDSSWDTRQMFF.

To note about this clone: TCRdb's protein, taken from a much larger clone, differs from this DNA's translation at residue 10, likely owing to a read error; the protein displayed comes from the DNA. The chain is built from TRDV2 and TRDJ3, with 9 bases fitting TRDD3. Germline lookup yields CDR1 GEAIGNYY and CDR2 EKD. This CDR3 contains 17 residues. DNA of the CDR3: TGTGCCTGTGACTTACTGGGGGACACCTGTGACACCCGACAGATGTTTTTC. This translates into CACDLLGDTCDTRQMFF.

Sample share makes this clone medium-sized. A single base is all that separates this from a far larger clone, so a read error is likely. The rearrangement uses TRDV2 and TRDJ2, with TRDD3 matching over 7 bases. The CDR3 has 15 residues. Germline CDR1 and CDR2: GEAIGNYY and EKD. CDR3 bases: TGTGCCTGTGACACCGTGGGGGACACCACAGCACACCTCTTCTTT. This translates into CACDTVGDTTAHLFF.

This clone has just a few counts. A far larger clone is one nucleotide away, so this likely arose from a read error. The identical CDR3 is also encoded by other nucleotide sequences in the sample. The chain employs TRDV2 and TRDJ3; TRDD3 matches 7 bases. Germline lookup yields CDR1 GEAIGNYY and CDR2 EKD. The CDR3 is 20 residues long. The CDR3 nucleotides are TGTGCCTGTGACACCGTTGAGGGATACTTAAGCTCCTGGGACACCCGACAAATGTTTTTC. It is translated as CACDTVEGYLSSWDTRQMFF.